What follows describes a single T cell receptor beta chain. Antigen: not known. The CDR3 is 12 residues long. CDR1 and CDR2 from the germline V gene are KGHSH and LQKENI. Trimming at V came to 4 bases and at J to 8 bases, leaving 4 bases not matched to a gene. The data were obtained in a study of cytomegalovirus exposure and HLA in healthy donors. The PCR used 60 Vbeta and 13 Jbeta primers. Sequencing was performed with immunoSEQ multiplex PCR; in TCRdb, only in-frame clones are kept and a portion is missing. The sample totals approximately 120,000 clones; its top ten clones hold 1%. Participants comprised healthy donors of bone marrow. The study, taken as a whole, reports: Rare TCR sequences predominated, though certain public TCRs were found in many donors. Reports showed the classifier diagnosing cytomegalovirus status with high specificity and sensitivity.

This chain joins TRBV18 and TRBJ1-1; 7 nucleotides line up with TRBD1. The source material was PBMCs. This receptor was taken from a man aged 18 to 29 in good health and CMV-seronegative. This CDR3 is CASSLPTGEAFF. Here the CDR3 DNA reads TGTGCCAGCTCACTCCCGACAGGGGAAGCTTTCTTT.